These T cell receptor beta chains were read from a single sample in a study of CD8 T cells in Susac syndrome. MiXCR, applied by TCRdb to the immunoSEQ multiplex PCR reads, yields one record per CDR3 protein. The sample holds 150,000 to 200,000 distinct CDR3 sequences, over 85% seen once. The sample was CD4+ T cells from PBMCs. All receptors derive from a human donor in good health. CDR3s include the opening cysteine and the closing phenylalanine or tryptophan. D genes are given only for firm matches. Clone size appears in some rows only: once, few, many, or a class for an expanded clone.

V: TRBV30
D: .
size: once
J: TRBJ1-1
CDR3: CAWSFNRATEAFF
DNA: TGTGCCTGGAGTTTCAACAGGGCGACTGAAGCTTTCTTT

V: TRBV20-1
D: TRBD1
size: .
J: TRBJ1-1
CDR3: CSAPILTGGTEAFF
DNA: TGCAGTGCGCCCATTTTGACAGGGGGCACTGAAGCTTTCTTT

V: TRBV20-1
D: .
size: .
J: TRBJ2-7
CDR3: CSARDWGTSYEQYF
DNA: TGCAGTGCTAGAGATTGGGGAACATCCTACGAGCAGTACTTC

V: TRBV5-1
D: .
size: .
J: TRBJ1-2
CDR3: CASSLGWNNYGYTF
DNA: TGCGCCAGCAGCTTGGGGTGGAACAACTATGGCTACACCTTC

V: TRBV19
D: TRBD1
size: .
J: TRBJ1-6
CDR3: CASSLRDRNSPLHF
DNA: TGTGCCAGTAGTCTCCGGGACAGGAATTCACCCCTCCACTTT

V: TRBV28
D: .
size: .
J: TRBJ2-1
CDR3: CASSSRTMAYNEQFF
DNA: TGTGCCAGCAGTTCCCGGACAATGGCCTACAATGAGCAGTTCTTC

V: TRBV12-5
D: .
size: .
J: TRBJ1-5
CDR3: CASGLVYNQPQHF
DNA: TGTGCTAGTGGTTTGGTATACAATCAGCCCCAGCATTTT

V: TRBV20-1
D: .
size: .
J: TRBJ1-6
CDR3: CSAGYRAPQAPLHF
DNA: TGCAGTGCGGGATACCGGGCCCCTCAGGCACCCCTCCACTTT

V: TRBV20-1
D: .
size: .
J: TRBJ2-5
CDR3: CSAGPGGRPKETQYF
DNA: TGCAGTGCTGGGCCGGGGGGCAGGCCCAAGGAGACCCAGTACTTC

V: TRBV20-1
D: .
size: .
J: TRBJ2-7
CDR3: CSATQTGEGEQYF
DNA: TGCAGTGCTACACAGACAGGGGAGGGCGAGCAGTACTTC

V: TRBV29-1
D: TRBD2
size: .
J: TRBJ2-1
CDR3: CSVGDSGGIHNEQFF
DNA: TGCAGCGTTGGTGATAGCGGGGGGATCCACAATGAGCAGTTCTTC

V: TRBV5-1
D: TRBD1
size: .
J: TRBJ1-1
CDR3: CASSSTGDTEAFF
DNA: TGCGCCAGCAGCTCCACAGGGGACACTGAAGCTTTCTTT

V: TRBV19
D: .
size: .
J: TRBJ1-6
CDR3: CAPVGGGDLPSSELHF
DNA: TGTGCCCCTGTAGGGGGAGGTGATTTACCCAGTTCGGAGCTCCACTTT

V: TRBV3-1
D: TRBD1
size: .
J: TRBJ1-2
CDR3: CASSQSGGTGSGYTF
DNA: TGTGCCAGCAGCCAGTCGGGCGGGACAGGATCTGGCTACACCTTC

V: TRBV29-1
D: .
size: few
J: TRBJ2-7
CDR3: CSVVSSYEQYF
DNA: TGCAGCGTTGTCAGCTCCTACGAGCAGTACTTC

V: TRBV19
D: .
size: .
J: TRBJ1-2
CDR3: CASSERTNYGYTF
DNA: TGTGCCAGTAGTGAAAGAACCAACTATGGCTACACCTTC

V: TRBV6-6
D: .
size: once
J: TRBJ1-6
CDR3: CASSSGARNSPLHF
DNA: TGTGCCAGCAGTTCGGGGGCTCGGAATTCACCCCTCCACTTT

V: TRBV5-4
D: .
size: .
J: TRBJ2-6
CDR3: CASSLVPGGEGSGANVLTF
DNA: TGTGCCAGCAGCTTGGTGCCCGGGGGCGAAGGCTCTGGGGCCAACGTCCTGACTTTC

V: TRBV15
D: TRBD1
size: .
J: TRBJ1-6
CDR3: CATSHRTGSYNSPLHF
DNA: TGTGCCACCAGCCATAGGACAGGGTCCTATAATTCACCCCTCCACTTT

V: TRBV6-1
D: TRBD2
size: .
J: TRBJ2-1
CDR3: CASSPSRRGRGYNEQFF
DNA: TGTGCCAGCAGCCCGTCCAGGCGGGGGAGAGGGTACAATGAGCAGTTCTTC

V: TRBV29-1
D: .
size: once
J: TRBJ2-1
CDR3: CSAAGTPGDEQFF
DNA: TGCAGCGCCGCCGGGACACCAGGCGATGAGCAGTTCTTC

V: TRBV12-3/TRBV12-4
D: TRBD1
size: .
J: TRBJ1-6
CDR3: CASSSSIQGAASPLHF
DNA: TGTGCCAGCAGTTCTTCTATACAGGGGGCGGCTTCACCCCTCCACTTT

V: TRBV29-1
D: .
size: .
J: TRBJ2-7
CDR3: CSVSDGQGSSSYEQYF
DNA: TGCAGCGTTAGTGACGGGCAGGGGTCGAGCTCCTACGAGCAGTACTTC

V: TRBV10-3
D: .
size: .
J: TRBJ1-1
CDR3: CAISAVLNTEAFF
DNA: TGTGCCATCAGTGCCGTCCTGAACACTGAAGCTTTCTTT

V: TRBV6-6
D: TRBD1
size: once
J: TRBJ2-1
CDR3: CASSSLQGAYNEQFF
DNA: TGTGCCAGCAGTTCCCTACAGGGGGCCTACAATGAGCAGTTCTTC

V: TRBV3-1
D: TRBD2
size: .
J: TRBJ2-3
CDR3: CASSYRLAGVDTQYF
DNA: TGTGCCAGCAGCTACCGACTAGCGGGGGTAGATACGCAGTATTTT

V: TRBV14
D: .
size: .
J: TRBJ2-3
CDR3: CASSQDRNTDTQYF
DNA: TGTGCCAGCAGCCAAGACAGGAACACAGATACGCAGTATTTT

V: TRBV7-9
D: TRBD1
size: .
J: TRBJ1-2
CDR3: CASILTGTNYGYTF
DNA: TGTGCCAGCATCTTGACAGGGACTAACTATGGCTACACCTTC

V: TRBV9
D: .
size: .
J: TRBJ1-2
CDR3: CASSVELGGYGYTF
DNA: TGTGCCAGCAGCGTAGAGCTAGGGGGATATGGCTACACCTTC

V: TRBV20-1
D: .
size: .
J: TRBJ2-3
CDR3: CSAFSRGGTDTQYF
DNA: TGCAGTGCTTTTTCGCGGGGAGGCACAGATACGCAGTATTTT

V: TRBV3-1
D: TRBD2
size: .
J: TRBJ2-3
CDR3: CASSPRTSGPTTDTQYF
DNA: TGTGCCAGCAGCCCCCGGACTAGCGGGCCCACCACAGATACGCAGTATTTT

V: TRBV3-1
D: .
size: .
J: TRBJ2-3
CDR3: CASSPDAARDTQYF
DNA: TGTGCCAGCAGCCCGGACGCGGCCAGGGATACGCAGTATTTT

V: TRBV29-1
D: TRBD1
size: .
J: TRBJ2-1
CDR3: CSVDRQGDQGQFF
DNA: TGCAGCGTTGATAGGCAGGGGGATCAAGGGCAGTTCTTC

V: TRBV12-3/TRBV12-4
D: .
size: .
J: TRBJ2-3
CDR3: CASSPLSRWGTDTQYF
DNA: TGTGCCAGCAGTCCCCTGAGTCGTTGGGGCACAGATACGCAGTATTTT

V: TRBV12-3/TRBV12-4
D: .
size: .
J: TRBJ2-7
CDR3: CASSLGGEQYF
DNA: TGTGCCAGCAGTTTGGGAGGAGAGCAGTACTTC

V: TRBV5-1
D: .
size: .
J: TRBJ1-6
CDR3: CASSLGSRGATLHF
DNA: TGCGCCAGCAGTTTGGGGAGCCGGGGAGCCACCCTCCACTTT

V: TRBV29-1
D: .
size: .
J: TRBJ2-3
CDR3: CSVQEGEGTDTQYF
DNA: TGCAGCGTCCAAGAGGGGGAAGGCACAGATACGCAGTATTTT

V: TRBV20-1
D: TRBD2
size: .
J: TRBJ2-1
CDR3: CSAKGPAGAYNEQFF
DNA: TGCAGTGCTAAAGGACCAGCGGGGGCCTACAATGAGCAGTTCTTC

V: TRBV29-1
D: TRBD1
size: .
J: TRBJ2-1
CDR3: CSVEGDRGMGEQFF
DNA: TGCAGCGTTGAAGGGGACAGGGGAATGGGTGAGCAGTTCTTC

V: TRBV3-1
D: TRBD1
size: once
J: TRBJ2-7
CDR3: CASSQVVWIGTGRYHEQYF
DNA: TGTGCCAGCAGCCAAGTGGTTTGGATCGGGACAGGGAGGTACCACGAGCAGTACTTC

V: TRBV6-5
D: .
size: once
J: TRBJ1-5
CDR3: CASSGQRDQPQHF
DNA: TGTGCCAGCAGCGGACAGCGGGATCAGCCCCAGCATTTT

V: TRBV4-3
D: .
size: .
J: TRBJ1-1
CDR3: CASSHQREDTEAFF
DNA: TGCGCCAGCAGCCACCAGAGGGAAGACACTGAAGCTTTCTTT